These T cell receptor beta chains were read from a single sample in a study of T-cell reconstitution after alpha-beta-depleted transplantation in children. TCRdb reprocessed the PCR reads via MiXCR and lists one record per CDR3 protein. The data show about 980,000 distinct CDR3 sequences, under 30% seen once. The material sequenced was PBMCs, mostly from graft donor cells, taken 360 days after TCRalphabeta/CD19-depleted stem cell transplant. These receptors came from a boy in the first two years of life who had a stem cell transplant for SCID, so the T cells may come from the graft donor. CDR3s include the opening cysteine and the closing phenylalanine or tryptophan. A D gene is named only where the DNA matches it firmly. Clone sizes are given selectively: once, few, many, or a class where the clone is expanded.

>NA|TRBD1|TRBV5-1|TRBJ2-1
TGCGCCAGCAGCCCCTGGACAGGCTACAATGAGCAGTTCTTC
CASSPWTGYNEQFF
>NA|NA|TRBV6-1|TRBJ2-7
TGTGCCAGCGGGGCTGAGAGGGGACCCTACGAGCAGTACTTC
CASGAERGPYEQYF
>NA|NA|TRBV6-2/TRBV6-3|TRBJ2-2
TGTGCCAGCAGTTACGTGCAAAGGAACACCGGGGAGCTGTTTTTT
CASSYVQRNTGELFF
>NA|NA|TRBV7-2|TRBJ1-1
TGTGCCAGCAGCTTTAAACGGGGCACTGAAGCTTTCTTT
CASSFKRGTEAFF
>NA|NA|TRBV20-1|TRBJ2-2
TGCAGTGCCTCCACGGGGCGGCACACCGGGGAGCTGTTTTTT
CSASTGRHTGELFF
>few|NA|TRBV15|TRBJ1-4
TGTGCCACCAGCAGAGTCCTGCCGGGGGTAGGGGAAAAACCGTTTTTT
CATSRVLPGVGEKPFF
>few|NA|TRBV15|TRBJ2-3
TGTGCCACCAGCAGGGCCCTTCGAAGCGGAGGGAACACAGATACGCAGTATTTT
CATSRALRSGGNTDTQYF
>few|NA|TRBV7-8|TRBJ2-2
TGTGCCAGCAGCTTAGGTGGTGGGGTCCAAGCGAACACCGGGGAGCTGTTTTTT
CASSLGGGVQANTGELFF
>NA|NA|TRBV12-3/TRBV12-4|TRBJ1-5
TGTGCCAGCAGTTTATCACAGGGCGGCAACCAGCCCCAGCATTTT
CASSLSQGGNQPQHF
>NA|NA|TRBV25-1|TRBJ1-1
TGTGCCAGCAGTGACAGGACGGCGCGGAACACTGAAGCTTTCTTT
CASSDRTARNTEAFF
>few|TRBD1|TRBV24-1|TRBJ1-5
TGTGCCACCAGTGCCAACTCGGGACAGGGTCGCAATCAGCCCCAGCATTTT
CATSANSGQGRNQPQHF
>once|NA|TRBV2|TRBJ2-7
TGTGCCAGCAGTGTGGGGCTATGGGAGCAGTACTTC
CASSVGLWEQYF
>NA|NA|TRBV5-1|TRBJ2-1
TGCGCCAGCAGCTTGGAACCATACCGAGCGGCCTACAATGAGCAGTTCTTC
CASSLEPYRAAYNEQFF
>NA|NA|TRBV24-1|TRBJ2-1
TGTGCCACCAGTGATTACGGGTCCGGTGAGCAGTTCTTC
CATSDYGSGEQFF
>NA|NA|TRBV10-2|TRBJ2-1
TGCGCCAGCAGCCTGGTGGTGGGGCGGGGTGAGCAGTTCTTC
CASSLVVGRGEQFF
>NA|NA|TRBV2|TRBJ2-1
TGTGCCAACTCCAGAGGGGGGAGCTCCTACAATGAGCAGTTCTTC
CANSRGGSSYNEQFF
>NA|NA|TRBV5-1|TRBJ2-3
TGCGCCAGCAGCTTGGAGGACAGCCCAGATACGCAGTATTTT
CASSLEDSPDTQYF
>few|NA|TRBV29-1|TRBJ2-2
TGCAGCGCGGTCCTCTCGAACACCGGGGAGCTGTTTTTT
CSAVLSNTGELFF
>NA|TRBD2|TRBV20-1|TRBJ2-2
TGCAGTGCTAGAACCCCCGGGACTAGCAACACCGGGGAGCTGTTTTTT
CSARTPGTSNTGELFF
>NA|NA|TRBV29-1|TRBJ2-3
TGCAGCGTTGATGGGGCAGCGGCGGATACGCAGTATTTT
CSVDGAAADTQYF
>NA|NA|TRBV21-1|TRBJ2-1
TGTGCCAGCAGCCCACGCCACGACTCTGGCTTCAATGAGCAGTTCTTC
CASSPRHDSGFNEQFF
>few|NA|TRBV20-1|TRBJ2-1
TGCAGTGCTAGAGTTCCCTCGGGGAGTGGCGAGCAGTTCTTC
CSARVPSGSGEQFF